The source of this T cell receptor (beta chain) is a study of T cells after yellow fever vaccination. Study-wide points: Clones that expanded after primary vaccination mostly reappeared after the booster (around 96% CD4, 75% to 90% CD8).

CDR3 length: 16 amino acids. Germline loops: CDR1 LGHNA, CDR2 YNFKEQ. Trimming cost V 4 bases and J 5 bases; bases outside gene matches: 9. TCRdb ran MiXCR on the 5' RACE reads and lists one entry per CDR3 protein. The sample has about 50,000 distinct CDR3 sequences; about 7.4% are singletons. Note on this clonotype: Its antigen is undetermined.

The chain uses TRBV4-2 and TRBJ2-5, with 11 bases lining up with TRBD2. The source is a man younger than 30 who received the YFV17D yellow fever vaccine. Sample: CD8+ T cells sorted from PBMCs, taken more than 13 days after the first yellow fever vaccination. CDR3 sequence (DNA): TGTGCCAGCAGCCCCATAGCGGGGGGGTTTGGGGAGACCCAGTACTTC. It encodes CASSPIAGGFGETQYF.